This note documents a single TCR beta chain sequence. This specimen comes from a study of cytomegalovirus exposure and HLA in healthy donors. The PCR was carried out with 60 Vbeta primers and 13 Jbeta primers. The method was immunoSEQ multiplex PCR; TCRdb's version includes in-frame clones alone and lacks a portion of them. Among roughly 99,000 clones listed, 70% to 80% were seen once. Per germline, CDR1 SGHVS and CDR2 FNYEAQ. The ends were cut back, 4 bases at V and 0 bases at J, with 6 bases in the middle. This CDR3 has 13 residues. Material: PBMCs. The TCR sequence derives from a male donor in good health and CMV-seropositive. This chain joins TRBV7-6 and TRBJ1-1; a possible D gene is TRBD1 (6 bases). The CDR3 here is CASSWTVNTEAFF. The CDR3 DNA is TGTGCCAGCAGCTGGACAGTGAACACTGAAGCTTTCTTT.